This TCR beta chain is from a study of lymphopenia after photon versus proton radiotherapy. Study-wide results and caveats: Proton therapy kept repertoires fairly stable, unlike photons, which gained effector/memory cells. After lymphocyte nadir, photon-treated repertoires showed oligoclonal expansion, especially CD8+ Temra. In patients who died, overall survival fell as post-nadir TCR diversity dropped more.

Details on this clone: Its antigen remains unidentified.

Germline V gives CDR1 MDHEN, CDR2 SYDVKM. Trimming at V came to 2 bases and at J to 4 bases, leaving 4 bases not matched to a gene. CDR3 length: 15 amino acids. Clones were read by immunoSEQ multiplex PCR, and TCRdb kept only the in-frame ones, dropping some. This table holds roughly 25,000 clones, approximately 85% found once. This sample comprised peripheral blood, obtained from a patient treated with photon-based radiotherapy. The clonotype originates from a man under 40 with gastric cancer. This chain joins TRBV28 and TRBJ2-1, with 8 bases matching TRBD1. CDR3 sequence reads: CASSLGGQVYNEQFF. For the CDR3, the DNA is TGTGCCAGCAGTTTAGGGGGACAGGTATACAATGAGCAGTTCTTC.